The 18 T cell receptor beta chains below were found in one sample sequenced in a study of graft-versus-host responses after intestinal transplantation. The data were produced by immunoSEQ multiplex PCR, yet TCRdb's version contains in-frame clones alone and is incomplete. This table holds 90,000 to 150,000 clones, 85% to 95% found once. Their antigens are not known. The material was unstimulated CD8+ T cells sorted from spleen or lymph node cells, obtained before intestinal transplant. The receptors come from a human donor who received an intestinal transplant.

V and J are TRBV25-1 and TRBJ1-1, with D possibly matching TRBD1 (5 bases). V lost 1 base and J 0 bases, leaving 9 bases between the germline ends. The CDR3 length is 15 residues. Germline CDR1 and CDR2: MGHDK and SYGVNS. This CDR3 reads CASSEWGEMNTEAFF. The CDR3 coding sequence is TGTGCCAGCAGTGAATGGGGGGAAATGAACACTGAAGCTTTCTTT.

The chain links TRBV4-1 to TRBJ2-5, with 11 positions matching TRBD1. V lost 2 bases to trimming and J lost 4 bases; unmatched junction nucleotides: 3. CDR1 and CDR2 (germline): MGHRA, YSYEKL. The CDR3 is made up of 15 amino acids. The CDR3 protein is CASSQRDRGGETQYF. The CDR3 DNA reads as TGCGCCAGCAGCCAACGGGACAGGGGGGGAGAGACCCAGTACTTC.

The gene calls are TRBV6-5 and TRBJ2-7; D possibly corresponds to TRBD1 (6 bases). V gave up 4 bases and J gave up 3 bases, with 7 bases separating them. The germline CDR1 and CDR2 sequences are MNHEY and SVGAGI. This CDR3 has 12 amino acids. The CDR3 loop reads CASSWTDYEQYF. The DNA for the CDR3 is TGTGCCAGCAGTTGGACAGACTACGAGCAGTACTTC.

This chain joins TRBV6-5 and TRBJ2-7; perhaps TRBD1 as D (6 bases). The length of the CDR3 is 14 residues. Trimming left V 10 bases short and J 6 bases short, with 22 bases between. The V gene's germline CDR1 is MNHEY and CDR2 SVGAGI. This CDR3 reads CATSGDPVVREQYF. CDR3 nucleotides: TGTGCCACCTCAGGGGACCCGGTGGTCCGCGAGCAGTACTTC.

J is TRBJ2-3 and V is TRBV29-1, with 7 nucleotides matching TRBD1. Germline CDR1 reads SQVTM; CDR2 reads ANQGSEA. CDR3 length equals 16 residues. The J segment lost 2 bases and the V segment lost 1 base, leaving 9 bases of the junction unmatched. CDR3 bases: TGCAGCGTTGAAGGCGCCAGGACAGGTTTCACAGATACGCAGTATTTT. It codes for CSVEGARTGFTDTQYF.

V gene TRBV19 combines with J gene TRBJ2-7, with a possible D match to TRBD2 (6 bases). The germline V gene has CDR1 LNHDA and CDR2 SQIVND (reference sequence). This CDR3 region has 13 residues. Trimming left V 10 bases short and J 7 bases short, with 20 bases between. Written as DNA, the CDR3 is TGTGCCACCCATGCGGCGGGGCCCCATGAGCAGTACTTC. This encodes CATHAAGPHEQYF.

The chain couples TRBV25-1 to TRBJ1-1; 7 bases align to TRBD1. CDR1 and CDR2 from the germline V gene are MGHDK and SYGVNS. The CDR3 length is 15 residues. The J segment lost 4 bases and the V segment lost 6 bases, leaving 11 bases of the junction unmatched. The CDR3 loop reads CASRPRGARGTEAFF. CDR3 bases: TGTGCCAGCAGACCCAGGGGGGCGCGGGGCACTGAAGCTTTCTTT.

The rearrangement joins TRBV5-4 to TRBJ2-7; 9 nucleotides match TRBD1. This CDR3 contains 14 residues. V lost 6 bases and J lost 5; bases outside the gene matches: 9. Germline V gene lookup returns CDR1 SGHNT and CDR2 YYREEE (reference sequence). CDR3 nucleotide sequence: TGTGCCAGCACCCGGGACAGGGACGGTAACGAGCAGTACTTC. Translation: CASTRDRDGNEQYF. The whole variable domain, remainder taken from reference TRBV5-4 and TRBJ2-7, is ETGVTQSPTHLIKTRGQQVTLRCSSQSGHNTVSWYQQALGQGPQFIFQYYREEENGRGNFPPRFSGLQFPNYSSELNVNALELDDSALYLCASTRDRDGNEQYFGPGTRLTVT.

This chain's CDR3 is CASSLTGGEVKNEQYF. The CDR3 region has the DNA TGTGCCAGCAGCTTGACAGGGGGCGAGGTCAAAAACGAGCAGTACTTC. J is TRBJ2-7 and V is TRBV13; TRBD1 matches at 10 bases. CDR1 PRHDT and CDR2 FYEKMQ come from the germline V gene (reference sequence). CDR3 length: 16 residues. With 3 bases clipped from V and 5 bases from J, the junction kept 10 bases outside the gene matches. Supplemented by reference TRBV13 and TRBJ2-7, the full variable domain reads AAGVIQSPRHLIKEKRETATLKCYPIPRHDTVYWYQQGPGQDPQFLISFYEKMQSDKGSIPDRFSAQQFSDYHSELNMSSLELGDSALYFCASSLTGGEVKNEQYFGPGTRLTVT.

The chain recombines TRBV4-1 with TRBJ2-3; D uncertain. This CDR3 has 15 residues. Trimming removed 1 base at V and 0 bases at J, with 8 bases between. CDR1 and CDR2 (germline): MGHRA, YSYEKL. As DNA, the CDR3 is TGCGCCAGCAGCCAAGGGGCACGGAGCACAGATACGCAGTATTTT. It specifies CASSQGARSTDTQYF.

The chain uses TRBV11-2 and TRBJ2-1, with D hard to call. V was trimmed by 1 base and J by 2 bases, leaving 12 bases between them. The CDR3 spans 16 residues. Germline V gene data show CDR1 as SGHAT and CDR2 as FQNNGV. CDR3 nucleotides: TGTGCCAGCAGCTTAGTCCGGGTTCGCCCCTACAATGAGCAGTTCTTC. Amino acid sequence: CASSLVRVRPYNEQFF.

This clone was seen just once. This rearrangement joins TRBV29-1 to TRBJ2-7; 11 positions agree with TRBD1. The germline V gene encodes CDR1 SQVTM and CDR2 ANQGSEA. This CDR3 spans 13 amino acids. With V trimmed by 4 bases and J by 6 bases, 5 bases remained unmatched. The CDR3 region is CSVARGQGGEQYF. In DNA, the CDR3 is TGCAGCGTTGCCCGGGGACAGGGGGGCGAGCAGTACTTC.

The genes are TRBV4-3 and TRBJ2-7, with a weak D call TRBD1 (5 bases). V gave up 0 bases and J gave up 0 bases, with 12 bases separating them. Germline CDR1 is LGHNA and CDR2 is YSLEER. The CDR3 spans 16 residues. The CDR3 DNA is TGCGCCAGCAGCCAAGACCTAGGGGAACCCTCCTACGAGCAGTACTTC. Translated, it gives CASSQDLGEPSYEQYF.

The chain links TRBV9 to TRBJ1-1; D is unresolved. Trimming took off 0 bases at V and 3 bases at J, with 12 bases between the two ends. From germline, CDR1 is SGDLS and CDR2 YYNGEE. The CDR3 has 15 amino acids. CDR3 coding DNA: TGTGCCAGCAGCGTAGTGGGAGACACCTACACTGAAGCTTTCTTT. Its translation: CASSVVGDTYTEAFF. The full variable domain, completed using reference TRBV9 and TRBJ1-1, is DSGVTQTPKHLITATGQRVTLRCSPRSGDLSVYWYQQSLDQGLQFLIQYYNGEERAKGNILERFSAQQFPDLHSELNLSSLELGDSALYFCASSVVGDTYTEAFFGQGTRLTVV.

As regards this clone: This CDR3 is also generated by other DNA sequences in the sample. CDR3 sequence reads: CASSLSGSGTDTQYF. CDR3 sequence (DNA): TGTGCCAGCAGCTTAAGCGGGAGTGGGACAGATACGCAGTATTTT. The V gene is TRBV7-3, the J gene TRBJ2-3, with TRBD2 matching 7 bases. CDR1 and CDR2 from the germline V gene are SGHTA and FQGTGA. CDR3 length: 15 amino acids. After removal of 1 base from V and 3 bases from J, the junction contained 4 bases not matched to a gene.

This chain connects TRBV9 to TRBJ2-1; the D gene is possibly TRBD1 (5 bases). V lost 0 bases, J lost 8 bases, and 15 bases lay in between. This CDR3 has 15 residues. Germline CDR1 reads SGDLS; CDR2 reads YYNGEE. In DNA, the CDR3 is TGTGCCAGCAGCGTAGTCGCCGACAGTTCCGATGAGCAGTTCTTC. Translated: CASSVVADSSDEQFF.

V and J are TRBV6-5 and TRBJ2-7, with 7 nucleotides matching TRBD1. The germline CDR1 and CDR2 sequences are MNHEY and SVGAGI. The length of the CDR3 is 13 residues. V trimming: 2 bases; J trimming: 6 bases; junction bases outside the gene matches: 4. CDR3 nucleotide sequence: TGTGCCAGCAGTTACACAGGGGTTGGCGAGCAGTACTTC. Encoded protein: CASSYTGVGEQYF.

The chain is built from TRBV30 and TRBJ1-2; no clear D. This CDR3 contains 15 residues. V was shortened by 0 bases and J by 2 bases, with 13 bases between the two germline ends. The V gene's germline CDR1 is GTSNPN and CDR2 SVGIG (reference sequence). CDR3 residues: CAWSVSPGTNYGYTF. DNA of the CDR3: TGTGCCTGGAGTGTATCTCCGGGTACCAACTATGGCTACACCTTC.